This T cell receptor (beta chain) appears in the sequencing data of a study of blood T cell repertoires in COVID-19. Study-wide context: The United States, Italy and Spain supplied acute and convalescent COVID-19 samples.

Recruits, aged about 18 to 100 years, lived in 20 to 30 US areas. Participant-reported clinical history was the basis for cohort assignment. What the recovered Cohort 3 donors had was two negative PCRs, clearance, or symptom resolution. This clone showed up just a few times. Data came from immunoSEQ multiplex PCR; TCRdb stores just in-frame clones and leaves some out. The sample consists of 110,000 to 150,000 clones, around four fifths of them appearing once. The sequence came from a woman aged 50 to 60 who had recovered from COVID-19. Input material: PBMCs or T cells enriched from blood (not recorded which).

CDR3 in amino acids: CASSPGQDEETQYF. The CDR3 region has the DNA TGTGCCAGCTCACCGGGACAGGACGAAGAGACCCAGTACTTC. This chain links TRBV18 with TRBJ2-5, with TRBD1 identical over 8 bases. Germline assignment: CDR1 KGHSH and CDR2 LQKENI. V dropped 3 bases and J dropped 3; count of bases not matched to a gene: 3. CDR3 length: 14 residues.